Sequencing of this T cell receptor beta chain was carried out in a study of cytotoxic CD8 clonotypes in ibrutinib-treated CLL. Study at large: Responses comprised 25 or so partial and 2 complete; at median approximately 70 months, 14 remained remitted and about 12 progressed. Response samples were taken after a median roughly 13 months of treatment, range 6 to 36.

CDR3 length equals 15 residues. Germline trimming cut 1 base from V and 4 bases from J; bases unmatched to any gene: 7. From germline, CDR1 is SGHTA and CDR2 FQGNSA. Using immunoSEQ multiplex PCR, the repertoire was profiled, and TCRdb retains in-frame clones only, with some absent. The repertoire consists of about 160,000 clones, with around 80% occurring once and the leading ten covering roughly 4.5%. The source is a human donor with chronic lymphocytic leukemia. The specimen comprised PBMCs, sampled after 24 months of ibrutinib treatment. V is TRBV7-2 and J is TRBJ2-7; 7 bases are shared with TRBD1. The CDR3 DNA sequence: TGTGCCAGCAGCTTAGGGTACGGGACAGCTTACGAGCAGTACTTC. It encodes CASSLGYGTAYEQYF.